These T cell receptor beta chains were read from a single sample in a study of blood T cell repertoires in COVID-19. Profiled with immunoSEQ multiplex PCR; TCRdb holds only in-frame clones, not every one. The table lists around 320,000 clones, 75% to 85% of them singletons. The sample was peripheral blood. The receptor set was obtained from a human donor in a cohort sampled during active COVID-19. Each CDR3 is given with its conserved first and last residue. The D gene is left open where the match is weak. Expanded clones get a size class; other rows say once, few or many, or leave the size out.

.	TRBV11-2	TRBJ1-5	TRBD1	CASSWTGEPQHF	TGTGCCAGCAGCTGGACAGGGGAGCCCCAGCATTTT
.	TRBV20-1	TRBJ1-6	.	CSANDEVRDSPLHF	TGCAGTGCTAATGATGAGGTCCGTGATTCACCCCTCCACTTT
.	TRBV5-1	TRBJ1-1	TRBD1	CASSLNQGVMNTEAFF	TGCGCCAGCAGCTTGAACCAGGGGGTCATGAACACTGAAGCTTTCTTT
.	TRBV5-1	TRBJ2-2	TRBD1	CASSLGDSTNTGELFF	TGCGCCAGCAGCTTGGGGGACAGTACGAACACCGGGGAGCTGTTTTTT
.	TRBV3-1/TRBV3-2	TRBJ1-5	.	CASSRGHGRPQHF	TGTGCCAGCAGCCGAGGACACGGTCGGCCCCAGCATTTT
.	TRBV4-1	TRBJ2-3	TRBD1	CASSLSGQGATQYF	TGCGCCAGCAGCCTCTCTGGACAGGGGGCGACGCAGTATTTT
.	TRBV5-1	TRBJ2-3	TRBD2	CASQFAGTSLYTQYF	TGCGCCAGCCAATTCGCCGGGACTAGCCTATATACGCAGTATTTT
.	TRBV29-1	TRBJ1-1	.	CSVARGRDTEAFF	TGCAGCGTTGCCCGGGGTAGGGACACTGAAGCTTTCTTT
once	TRBV27	TRBJ2-1	.	CASSLSRGKEQFF	TGTGCCAGCAGTTTAAGTCGGGGGAAAGAGCAGTTCTTC
once	TRBV7-3	TRBJ1-1	.	CASSSPQGSRATEAFF	TGTGCCAGCAGCTCTCCCCAGGGGTCCAGGGCTACTGAAGCTTTCTTT
.	TRBV5-4	TRBJ1-1	.	CASSPGGEGWGNTEAFF	TGTGCCAGCAGCCCCGGCGGGGAGGGATGGGGGAACACTGAAGCTTTCTTT
.	TRBV7-9	TRBJ2-1	.	CASSPGTQEQFF	TGTGCCAGCAGCCCCGGGACTCAGGAGCAGTTCTTC
.	TRBV9	TRBJ2-1	TRBD2	CASSGPWGASGRSSYNEQFF	TGTGCCAGCAGCGGACCATGGGGGGCTAGCGGGCGGAGCTCCTACAATGAGCAGTTCTTC
.	TRBV27	TRBJ1-1	.	CASSLSTVMGTRAFF	TGTGCCAGCAGTTTATCCACAGTGATGGGGACTAGGGCTTTCTTT
.	TRBV4-1	TRBJ2-7	.	CASSQPPGYEQYF	TGCGCCAGCAGCCAACCTCCGGGATACGAGCAGTACTTC
.	TRBV2	TRBJ2-2	.	CAISEGRFTGELFF	TGTGCCATTTCGGAGGGGAGGTTCACCGGGGAGCTGTTTTTT
.	TRBV3-1/TRBV3-2	TRBJ1-1	TRBD1	CASSQDRGAFF	TGTGCCAGCAGCCAAGACAGGGGGGCTTTCTTT
.	TRBV7-3	TRBJ1-2	.	CASSLPGPTPRVTF	TGTGCCAGCAGCTTACCGGGTCCCACCCCCAGGGTCACCTTC
.	TRBV5-1	TRBJ1-4	TRBD1	CASSLVSSRDSSHYTNEKLFF	TGCGCCAGCAGCTTGGTGAGTTCTCGGGACAGTTCTCATTACACTAATGAAAAACTGTTTTTT
.	TRBV7-3	TRBJ1-2	TRBD1	CASSYFTGEGYTF	TGTGCCAGCAGCTATTTTACAGGGGAAGGCTACACCTTC
many	TRBV4-2	TRBJ1-2	.	CASSPNSYGYTF	TGTGCCAGCAGCCCAAACTCCTATGGCTACACCTTC
.	TRBV5-1	TRBJ2-7	TRBD2	CASSSPSGGGPYEQYF	TGCGCCAGCAGCTCTCCGAGCGGGGGGGGACCCTACGAGCAGTACTTC
.	TRBV5-1	TRBJ1-2	.	CASSLDSNDGYTF	TGCGCCAGCAGCTTAGACAGTAACGATGGCTACACCTTC
.	TRBV5-1	TRBJ1-1	.	CASSLKGTEAFF	TGCGCCAGCAGCTTAAAGGGGACTGAAGCTTTCTTT
.	TRBV29-1	TRBJ2-3	.	CSVAVSVTADTQYF	TGCAGCGTTGCCGTTTCCGTCACGGCAGATACGCAGTATTTT
.	TRBV2	TRBJ2-7	TRBD1	CASSDRDRYYEQYF	TGTGCCAGCAGTGACCGGGACAGGTACTACGAGCAGTACTTC
once	TRBV19	TRBJ2-6	TRBD1	CASRDRGGSGANVLTF	TGTGCCAGCCGGGACAGGGGTGGCTCTGGGGCCAACGTCCTGACTTTC
few	TRBV29-1	TRBJ1-1	TRBD1	CSAARDRLNTEAFF	TGCAGCGCAGCTAGGGACAGATTGAACACTGAAGCTTTCTTT
.	TRBV7-9	TRBJ1-3	TRBD1	CASSSQDRNSGNTIYF	TGTGCCAGCAGCTCCCAGGACAGGAACTCTGGAAACACCATATATTTT